The rows below give T cell receptor beta chains drawn from one sample of a study of Ad26.COV2.S vaccination and SARS-CoV-2 variants. This table comes from immunoSEQ multiplex PCR, and its TCRdb copy is limited to in-frame clones, with some not included. The sample lists about 320,000 clones; around four fifths were seen once. Sequences were derived from peripheral blood, sampled in a trial of Ad26.COV2.S vaccine versus placebo. These receptors were collected from a person aged 18 to 65 who received the Ad26.COV2.S COVID-19 vaccine or a placebo. CDR3s include the opening cysteine and the closing phenylalanine or tryptophan. The D gene is left open where the match is weak. The listing skips clone size in some rows; elsewhere it reads once, few, many or a size class.

d_call j_call cdr3_length clone_size v_call cdr3_nt cdr3_aa
. TRBJ2-2 16 . TRBV6-6 TGTGCCAGCAGTCTATCCGGGACCCAGAACACCGGGGAGCTGTTTTTT CASSLSGTQNTGELFF
TRBD2 TRBJ2-3 16 . TRBV19 TGTGCCAGTTGGACTAGCGGGGGTTCTAGCACAGATACGCAGTATTTT CASWTSGGSSTDTQYF
. TRBJ1-2 12 . TRBV3-1/TRBV3-2 TGTGCCAGCAGCCTCGGCCGCTATGGCTACACCTTC CASSLGRYGYTF
. TRBJ1-2 11 . TRBV2 TGTGCCTCTCACGTCGACTATGGCTACACCTTC CASHVDYGYTF
TRBD2 TRBJ2-7 15 few TRBV6-5 TGTGCCAGCAGTTACTCGGAGCGGGGGGGTGGCGAGCAGTACTTC CASSYSERGGGEQYF
TRBD1 TRBJ2-7 16 . TRBV5-5 TGTGCCAGCAGCTTGGGGGACAGGGGGCTTGCCTACGAGCAGTACTTC CASSLGDRGLAYEQYF
. TRBJ1-6 16 . TRBV7-8 TGTGCCAGCAGCCGAGTCGCAGGCTTGGGTAATTCACCCCTCCACTTT CASSRVAGLGNSPLHF
TRBD2 TRBJ2-1 15 once TRBV27 TGTGCCAGCTGGAGCTTAGCGGGGGGTTACAATGAGCAGTTCTTC CASWSLAGGYNEQFF
. TRBJ2-2 13 . TRBV5-5 TGTGCCAGCAGCTTGGTTCTTGGGGGGGAGCTGTTTTTT CASSLVLGGELFF
. TRBJ1-1 13 . TRBV7-9 TGTGCCAGCAGCTTATCTCCCGACATTGAAGCTTTCTTT CASSLSPDIEAFF
. TRBJ1-1 12 few TRBV7-9 TGTGCCTCGTCGGGGGGTGGGACTGAAGCTTTCTTT CASSGGGTEAFF
. TRBJ2-7 16 few TRBV4-2 TGTGCCAGCAGCCAGCAGGCGCAACGGACTGCCTACGAGCAGTACTTC CASSQQAQRTAYEQYF
TRBD1 TRBJ1-2 16 . TRBV24-1 TGTGCCACCAGTGAGCTTCGACAGGGCGGGAACTATGGCTACACCTTC CATSELRQGGNYGYTF
. TRBJ2-2 13 . TRBV7-2 TGTGCCAGCAGCTTAACCTTGGCCGGGGAGCTGTTTTTT CASSLTLAGELFF
. TRBJ2-2 11 . TRBV19 TGTGCCAGTACAAAGACCGGGGAGCTGTTTTTT CASTKTGELFF
. TRBJ1-5 17 . TRBV18 TGTGCCAGCTCACCCCGCCCTCAGGCGAATAGCAATCAGCCCCAGCATTTT CASSPRPQANSNQPQHF
TRBD1 TRBJ2-2 16 . TRBV5-1 TGCGCCAGCAGCTTAGGACAGGGAAAGAACACCGGGGAGCTGTTTTTT CASSLGQGKNTGELFF
TRBD2 TRBJ2-7 17 . TRBV5-6 TGTGCCAGCAGCTTGGTAGGTAGCGGGGGCGGCTTCATGGAGCAGTACTTC CASSLVGSGGGFMEQYF
. TRBJ1-2 16 few TRBV7-8 TGTGCCAGCAGCTTATCGGGTACTTTGGTCCGGCAGGGCTACACCTTC CASSLSGTLVRQGYTF
TRBD1 TRBJ1-6 16 . TRBV5-5 TGTGCCAGCAGCAGACAGGGTGGTTCCTATAATTCACCCCTCCACTTT CASSRQGGSYNSPLHF
. TRBJ1-1 13 . TRBV30 TGTGCCTGGAGCAGGGATTCGAACACTGAAGCTTTCTTT CAWSRDSNTEAFF
. TRBJ2-7 13 . TRBV6-5 TGTGCCAGCAGTCGGGACGGGCACTACGAGCAGTACTTC CASSRDGHYEQYF
. TRBJ2-5 14 . TRBV7-3 TGTGCCAGCAGCTTAAAGGATGGGGGGGAGACCCAGTACTTC CASSLKDGGETQYF
. TRBJ1-1 15 once TRBV6-6 TGTGCCAGCAGTTACCTTTCGGGGTCGGCCACTGAAGCTTTCTTT CASSYLSGSATEAFF
TRBD1 TRBJ2-3 16 . TRBV4-2 TGTGCCAGCAGCCCCACCGGGACAGGGGTGGCAGATACGCAGTATTTT CASSPTGTGVADTQYF
TRBD1 TRBJ2-5 18 . TRBV4-2 TGTGCCAGCAGCCAAGTAGGTCCCGGACAGGGGGCAGGGGAGACCCAGTACTTC CASSQVGPGQGAGETQYF
. TRBJ1-2 15 . TRBV5-1 TGCGCCAGCAGCCAGAAGGGCACTCGGGACTATGGCTACACCTTC CASSQKGTRDYGYTF
. TRBJ2-5 15 . TRBV7-9 TGTGCCAGCAGCTTAGGGCAGGCGGGGTCGGAGACCCAGTACTTC CASSLGQAGSETQYF
. TRBJ2-3 15 . TRBV18 TGTGCCAGCTCCCAAACGGATCTTAGCACAGATACGCAGTATTTT CASSQTDLSTDTQYF
. TRBJ1-4 15 . TRBV5-1 TGCGCCAGCAGCACGACACCTCGAGGGGATGAAAAACTGTTTTTT CASSTTPRGDEKLFF
. TRBJ2-7 15 . TRBV19 TGTGCCAGTAGTATCGGGGGCGAGACTACCTACGAGCAGTACTTC CASSIGGETTYEQYF
TRBD1 TRBJ2-5 13 . TRBV7-3 TGTGCCAGCAGCCAAGGACAGGGCGAGACCCAGTACTTC CASSQGQGETQYF
. TRBJ2-3 16 . TRBV5-4 TGTGCCAGCAGCTTAGAACGGGGGGCTAGCACAGATACGCAGTATTTT CASSLERGASTDTQYF
TRBD2 TRBJ2-5 14 . TRBV2 TGTGCCAGTGGTAGGACTAGCGGGCAAGAGACCCAGTACTTC CASGRTSGQETQYF
. TRBJ2-6 16 . TRBV4-1 TGCGCCAGCAGCAACCCCCCAAGGTCCGGGGCCAACGTCCTGACTTTC CASSNPPRSGANVLTF
. TRBJ2-1 13 . TRBV5-4 TGTGCCAGCAGCTTTTTCAATTACAATGAGCAGTTCTTC CASSFFNYNEQFF
. TRBJ2-3 16 . TRBV7-8 TGTGCCAGCAGCTCAAGACAGTTAGCAAATACAGATACGCAGTATTTT CASSSRQLANTDTQYF
. TRBJ2-2 12 . TRBV7-2 TGTGCCAGCAGCTTATTGGGCGGGGAGCTGTTTTTT CASSLLGGELFF
TRBD1 TRBJ1-5 15 few TRBV6-4 TGTGCCAGACGCCGGGACAGGGGTGGCAATCAGCCCCAGCATTTT CARRRDRGGNQPQHF
TRBD1 TRBJ1-1 15 . TRBV28 TGTGCCAGCAGCCCCCCGACAGGGTGGAACACTGAAGCTTTCTTT CASSPPTGWNTEAFF
TRBD2 TRBJ2-7 18 . TRBV13 TGTGCCAGCAGCTTAAGCCCCGGGGAGCGGGGGGGCTCGTACGAGCAGTACTTC CASSLSPGERGGSYEQYF
. TRBJ2-7 14 once TRBV4-1 TGCGCCAGCAGCCAAGGAGCAGGGCCCTACGAGCAGTACTTC CASSQGAGPYEQYF
. TRBJ2-7 15 . TRBV5-1 TGCGCCAGCAGCTTGGGCACTACCAGGGGTTACGAGCAGTACTTC CASSLGTTRGYEQYF
. TRBJ2-7 13 . TRBV11-2 TGTGCCAGCAGCGGAGGGGTCTTCTACGAGCAGTACTTC CASSGGVFYEQYF
TRBD1 TRBJ1-3 10 . TRBV3-1/TRBV3-2 TGTGCTACAGGGGGTAACACCATATATTTT CATGGNTIYF
. TRBJ2-6 18 . TRBV7-8 TGTGCCAGCAGCTCTCGGGACAAACATCAGACCGGGGCCAACGTCCTGACTTTC CASSSRDKHQTGANVLTF
. TRBJ2-7 16 . TRBV28 TGTGCCAGCAGTCCCGGACCCACAGGGTACGGCTACGAGCAGTACTTC CASSPGPTGYGYEQYF
. TRBJ2-5 15 once TRBV11-1 TGTGCCAGCGGGGGGAATACCGGGACCCAAGAGACCCAGTACTTC CASGGNTGTQETQYF
. TRBJ2-7 13 few TRBV5-1 TGCGCCAGCAGCTTGGCACCCTTCGACGAGCAGTACTTC CASSLAPFDEQYF
. TRBJ2-1 11 . TRBV5-8 TGTGCCAGCAGCCGGTTGGATGAGCAGTTCTTC CASSRLDEQFF
. TRBJ2-7 14 . TRBV10-3 TGTGCCATCAGTCCGACAGATACCTCCTACGAGCAGTACTTC CAISPTDTSYEQYF
. TRBJ1-4 15 . TRBV2 TGTGCCAGCAGTGAAGTGGGTACAACTAATGAAAAACTGTTTTTT CASSEVGTTNEKLFF